Sequencing of this T cell receptor (beta chain) was carried out in a study of blood T cell repertoires in COVID-19. Across the whole study: The United States, Italy and Spain were the sources of the acute and convalescent COVID-19 samples. The cDNA or gDNA used as material had been derived from T cells, B-cell-depleted T cells, or PBMCs.

How the authors handled the data: Amplifying reference gene primers gave estimates of nucleated cell counts. Repertoires were generated with immunoSEQ multiplex PCR, while TCRdb's copy carries only in-frame clones and drops some. V, J and clone size reflect that table, while D and trimming were determined from the DNA. The sample includes tens of thousands of clones, about 90% of them seen just once. This clone was recorded only once. The CDR3 runs to 14 residues. V lost 4 bases to trimming and J lost 3 bases; unmatched junction nucleotides: 4. Germline lookup yields CDR1 SGHRS and CDR2 YFSETQ. Input material: peripheral blood. The rearrangement joins TRBV5-1 to TRBJ2-3; 8 bases are a match to TRBD1. This TCR came from a human donor in a cohort sampled during active COVID-19. DNA of the CDR3: TGCGCCAGCAGCCCGACAGGGGAGACAGATACGCAGTATTTT. It translates to CASSPTGETDTQYF.